The sequence of this T cell receptor (beta chain) was determined in a study of beta chain features in type 1 diabetes. In the study overall: In all, about 100,000,000 sorted cells from all samples were analyzed.

Overall study findings and caveats: TCRB CDR3 length was moderately but significantly reduced in all four CD4+ subsets of Type 1 diabetes patients.

The authors reverse transcribed all of the isolated RNA, so sequencing captured expressed TCRB transcripts. TCRdb keeps only in-frame clones here, not all; method: immunoSEQ multiplex PCR. The sample consists of tens of thousands of clones, 55% to 70% of them appearing once. It was via CD45RO/CCR7/CD25/CD127/CD95/CD27 that CD4+ naive, central memory, regulatory and stem cell-like memory cells were sorted. This clone occurred a few times. Its antigen is unknown. The sequenced material came from stem cell memory CD4+ T cells from blood. The TCR was taken from a woman aged 40 to 50 with type 1 diabetes.

The chain's CDR3 is CASSLLPRGSYNEQFF. CDR3 nucleotides: TGTGCCAGCAGTTTACTCCCCCGGGGCTCCTACAATGAGCAGTTCTTC. The chain couples TRBV28 to TRBJ2-1, with a tentative D call TRBD2 (5 bases). Deletions cut 2 bases from V and 0 bases from J, with 11 bases between. The CDR3 is 16 residues long. Germline CDR1 reads MDHEN; CDR2 reads SYDVKM.